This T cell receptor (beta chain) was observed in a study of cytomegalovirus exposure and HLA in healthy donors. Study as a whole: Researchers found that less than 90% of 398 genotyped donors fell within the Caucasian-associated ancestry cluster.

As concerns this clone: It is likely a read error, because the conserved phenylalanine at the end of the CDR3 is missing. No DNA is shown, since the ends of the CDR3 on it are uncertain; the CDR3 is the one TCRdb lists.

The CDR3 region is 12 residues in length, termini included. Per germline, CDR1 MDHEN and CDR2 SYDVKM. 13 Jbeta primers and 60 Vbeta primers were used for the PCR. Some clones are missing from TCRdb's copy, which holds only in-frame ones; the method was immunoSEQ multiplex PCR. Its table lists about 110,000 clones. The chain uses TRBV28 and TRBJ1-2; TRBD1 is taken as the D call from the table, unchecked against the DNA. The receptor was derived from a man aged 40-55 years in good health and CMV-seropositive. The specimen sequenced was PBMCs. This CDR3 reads CASSPDGGDRVL.